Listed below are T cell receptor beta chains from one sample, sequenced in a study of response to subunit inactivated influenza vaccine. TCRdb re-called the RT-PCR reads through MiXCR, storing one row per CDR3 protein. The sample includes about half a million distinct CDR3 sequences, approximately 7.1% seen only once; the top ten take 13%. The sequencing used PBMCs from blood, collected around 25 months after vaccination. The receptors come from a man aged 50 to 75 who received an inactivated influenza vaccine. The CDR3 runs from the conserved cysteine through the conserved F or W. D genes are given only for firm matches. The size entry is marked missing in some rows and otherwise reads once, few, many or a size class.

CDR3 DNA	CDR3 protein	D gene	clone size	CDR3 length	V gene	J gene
TGTGCCAGCCAAACAGGGGGAAGCTACGAGCAGTACTTC	CASQTGGSYEQYF	TRBD1	many	13	TRBV28	TRBJ2-7
TGTGCCAGCAGTTTATCCGGGGGGATGAACACTGAAGCTTTCTTT	CASSLSGGMNTEAFF	NA	NA	15	TRBV27	TRBJ1-1
TGTGCCAGCAGCCCCGGCAGGGGGCCTTACAATGAGCAGTTCTTC	CASSPGRGPYNEQFF	TRBD1	NA	15	TRBV3-1	TRBJ2-1
TGCAGTGCTAGTTTCAGGGGGCGTCGAGAGACCCAGTACTTC	CSASFRGRRETQYF	TRBD1	few	14	TRBV20-1	TRBJ2-5
TGCGCCAGCAGCTGGGGGGACAGGGAGCCCCAAGAGACCCAGTACTTC	CASSWGDREPQETQYF	TRBD1	NA	16	TRBV5-1	TRBJ2-5
TGCAGCGTCTACCCGACAGGGGAAAGGGACGAGCAGTACTTC	CSVYPTGERDEQYF	TRBD1	NA	14	TRBV29-1	TRBJ2-7
TGTGCCAGCACCCTTTGGGGAGGCGGCCAAGAGACCCAGTACTTC	CASTLWGGGQETQYF	NA	few	15	TRBV9	TRBJ2-5
TGCAGTGCTAGAGTTTTAGGAAACGAGCAGTACTTC	CSARVLGNEQYF	NA	few	12	TRBV20-1	TRBJ2-7
TGTGCCAGCACGCCCGGGGCACATAACCATGAGCAGTTCTTC	CASTPGAHNHEQFF	NA	NA	14	TRBV12-3/TRBV12-4	TRBJ2-1
TGTGCCAGCAGCATTGACAACACGGTGGCAGGCTACACCTTC	CASSIDNTVAGYTF	NA	NA	14	TRBV12-3/TRBV12-4	TRBJ1-2
TGTGCCAGCAGCCAAGACGGGACAGGGAGCGAAAAACTGTTTTTT	CASSQDGTGSEKLFF	TRBD1	few	15	TRBV4-2	TRBJ1-4
TGCGCCAGCAGCCAAGACGGGACGGCCTACGAGCAGTACTTC	CASSQDGTAYEQYF	NA	NA	14	TRBV4-3	TRBJ2-7
TGTGCCAGCACCTCCGCGACTTCTAGGACAGATACGCAGTATTTT	CASTSATSRTDTQYF	NA	NA	15	TRBV5-4	TRBJ2-3
TGTGCCATCAGTGCGGTAGCGGGGACGGGGGAGACCCAGTACTTC	CAISAVAGTGETQYF	TRBD2	many	15	TRBV10-3	TRBJ2-5
TGTGCCAGCAGCCGGGACTTGCGGGGGGGCTCCTACAATGAGCAGTTCTTC	CASSRDLRGGSYNEQFF	TRBD2	NA	17	TRBV11-2	TRBJ2-1
TGTGCCAGCAGTAAAGGACAGGGGGCAAACTATGGCTACACCTTC	CASSKGQGANYGYTF	TRBD1	few	15	TRBV27	TRBJ1-2
TGCAGTGCTACCCTCCCGGGACGGCGTAATCAGCCCCAGCATTTT	CSATLPGRRNQPQHF	NA	many	15	TRBV20-1	TRBJ1-5
TGTGCCAGCACCACCATAGCGGGAGGTGTTGAGCAGTTCTTC	CASTTIAGGVEQFF	TRBD2	few	14	TRBV7-2	TRBJ2-1
TGTGCCAGCAGCCCTGGCTACCTGAACACTGAAGCTTTCTTT	CASSPGYLNTEAFF	NA	many	14	TRBV5-6	TRBJ1-1
TGTGCCAGCAGTTTATCTGGGCAGAACACCGGGGAGCTGTTTTTT	CASSLSGQNTGELFF	NA	many	15	TRBV28	TRBJ2-2
TGCGCCAGCAGCTTGGATGAGACTTTAGGAAACACCATATATTTT	CASSLDETLGNTIYF	NA	few	15	TRBV5-1	TRBJ1-3
TGTGCCAGCAGTTACACGTCTCTAGGAGGCACAGATACGCAGTATTTT	CASSYTSLGGTDTQYF	NA	NA	16	TRBV6-2/TRBV6-3	TRBJ2-3
TGCAGCGTTGCCGGTGTTGAGCAGTTCTTC	CSVAGVEQFF	NA	many	10	TRBV29-1	TRBJ2-1
TGTGCCAGCAGTTACTACGGGGAGCTGTTTTTT	CASSYYGELFF	NA	NA	11	TRBV6-5	TRBJ2-2
TGCAGTGCGAGCGATCCGGGCTCTGAAGCTTTCTTT	CSASDPGSEAFF	NA	NA	12	TRBV20-1	TRBJ1-1
TGCAGTGCTGCGGGCGGGACTAGCGATGAGCAGTTCTTC	CSAAGGTSDEQFF	TRBD2	NA	13	TRBV20-1	TRBJ2-1
TGTGCCAGCAGTGTTACAGGGGCCTCCTACGAGCAGTACTTC	CASSVTGASYEQYF	TRBD1	many	14	TRBV28	TRBJ2-7
TGTGCCAACGGGGAGGGGTACTACAATGAGCAGTTCTTC	CANGEGYYNEQFF	TRBD2	few	13	TRBV10-3	TRBJ2-1
TGTGCCAGCACCCCCGGGACTAGCGGTAGCTCCTACAATGAGCAGTTCTTC	CASTPGTSGSSYNEQFF	TRBD2	NA	17	TRBV27	TRBJ2-1
TGCGCCAGCAGCCAAGATCCAGGCGGCGGGGGCTACTACAATGAGCAGTTCTTC	CASSQDPGGGGYYNEQFF	NA	NA	18	TRBV4-3	TRBJ2-1
TGTGCCAGCAGCCCCCCTAGCGGGCGGGGGGTAGCCAAAAACATTCAGTACTTC	CASSPPSGRGVAKNIQYF	TRBD2	few	18	TRBV6-1	TRBJ2-4